This T cell receptor beta chain is drawn from a study of T cells in Graves' hyperthyroidism and ophthalmopathy. Broader study findings: Ophthalmopathy onset followed model prediction by a median roughly six months.

Trimming removed 1 base from V and 6 bases from J; junction bases left unmatched: 4. Germline V CDR1 and CDR2: SGHTA, FQGNSA. This CDR3 comprises 16 residues. This clonotype was detected ten times or more. The antigen remains unidentified. Newly diagnosed patients aged 18 to 65 had hyperthyroidism of under 2 months' duration. Diagnosis rested on symptoms, serum thyroxine and TRAb, thyroid ultrasound, and orbital computed tomography. It was RNA transcripts that yielded the amplified TCR beta CDR3 regions. The TCR CDR3 was amplified in a first-round RT-PCR using the HTBI primer set. TCRdb reprocessed the multiplex PCR reads with MiXCR, giving one entry per CDR3 protein. The table lists 250,000 to 350,000 distinct CDR3 sequences, roughly 17% of them singletons.

Sequenced: blood. The clonotype originates from a young man with Graves' hyperthyroidism. The chain links TRBV7-2 to TRBJ2-1, with 12 bases identical to TRBD2. CDR3 nucleotide sequence: TGTGCCAGCAGCTTAGTAAGACTAGCGGGAGCCAATGAGCAGTTCTTC. This encodes CASSLVRLAGANEQFF.